This T cell receptor beta chain was documented in a study of CD8 T cells in Susac syndrome. The CDR3 sequence is 14 residues long. Germline lookup yields CDR1 MGHDK and CDR2 SYGVNS. Between the trimmed V and J ends, which lost 6 bases and 3 bases, there was a span of 12 bases. TCR beta was sequenced from blood CD8+ and CD4+ T cells. The authors reverse transcribed 0.5 to 1 ug RNA with random hexamers. TCRdb itself ran the immunoSEQ multiplex PCR reads through MiXCR, one entry per CDR3 protein. The table records some 200,000 distinct CDR3 sequences, nearly 97% of them present only once. Specimen: CD4+ T cells from PBMCs. The chain combines TRBV25-1 with TRBJ1-5; D is uncertain. This TCR was recovered from a human donor with multiple sclerosis. CDR3 in amino acids: CASSGGRYNQPQHF. The CDR3 DNA sequence: TGTGCCAGCAGCGGAGGTAGGTACAATCAGCCCCAGCATTTT.